This T cell receptor beta chain came from a study of blood T cell repertoires in COVID-19. Cohorts were assigned according to the clinical history that participants reported. V dropped 5 bases and J dropped 6 bases, with 12 bases sitting between them. This CDR3 is 13 amino acids long. CDR1 is SGHAT, CDR2 FQNNGV, per germline. Measured with immunoSEQ multiplex PCR; TCRdb has only the in-frame clones, and not every one. Among about 82,000 clones, about 89% were seen once, and the ten largest hold roughly 1%. Material for sequencing was PBMCs or T cells enriched from blood (not recorded which). The V gene is TRBV11-2, the J gene TRBJ2-3, with D possibly matching TRBD1 (6 bases). This sequence was found in a woman aged 45-60 years with acute COVID-19. CDR3 region: CASSVQGSDTQYF. In DNA form, the CDR3 reads TGTGCCAGCAGCGTACAGGGATCGGATACGCAGTATTTT.